This TCR beta chain was obtained from a study of blood T cells in healthy people across ages. Study-level findings and limits: PBMCs that were unsorted prevented a conclusive naive versus antigen-experienced comparison.

The people who gave samples were healthy Caucasians from Russia, aged about 6 to 100. Each individual donor underwent a draw of ten milliliters of peripheral blood. The authors ran a second PCR of about 7 to 11 cycles using a sample-barcoded 5' primer and a J-beta primer mix. TCRdb redid the calling of the 5' RACE reads with MiXCR, one entry per CDR3 protein. The top ten hold approximately 17% of the sample, which has over a million distinct CDR3 sequences, 35% to 50% seen once. There are 14 residues in the CDR3. Germline loops: CDR1 DFQATT, CDR2 SNEGSKA (reference sequence). V was cut by 0 bases and J by 4 bases, with 12 bases left in between. The count of this clonotype is one. The antigen is undetermined.

This TCR was recovered from a woman aged 60 to 75 in good health. Sequencing was done on a sample of blood. The chain couples TRBV20-1 to TRBJ1-1; possible D gene TRBD1, 6 bases. The CDR3 bases are TGCAGTGCTAGAGATTACAGGGAGGGCACTGAAGCTTTCTTT. It yields the protein CSARDYREGTEAFF.